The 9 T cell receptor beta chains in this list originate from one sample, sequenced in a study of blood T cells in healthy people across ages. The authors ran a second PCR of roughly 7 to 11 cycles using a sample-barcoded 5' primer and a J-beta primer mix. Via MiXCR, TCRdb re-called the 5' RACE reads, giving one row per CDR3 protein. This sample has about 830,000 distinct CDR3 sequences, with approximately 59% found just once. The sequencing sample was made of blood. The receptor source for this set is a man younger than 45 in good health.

CDR3 in DNA: TGTGCCAGCAGCCGGACCGCCGGGGGCCAGAACACCGGGGAGCTGTTTTTT. It yields the protein CASSRTAGGQNTGELFF. This chain links TRBV6-4 with TRBJ2-2; D could derive from TRBD1 or TRBD2 (6 bases each). Germline V gene data show CDR1 as MRHNA and CDR2 as SNTAGT. The CDR3 length is 17 residues. Trimming stripped 6 bases from V and 1 base from J, with 18 bases between.

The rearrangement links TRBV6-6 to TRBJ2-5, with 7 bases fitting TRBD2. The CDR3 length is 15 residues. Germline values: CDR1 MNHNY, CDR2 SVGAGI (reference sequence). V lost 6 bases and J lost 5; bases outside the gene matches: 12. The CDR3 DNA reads TGTGCCAGCAGGTCGCAGCGGGGAGTTCAGGAGACCCAGTACTTC. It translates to CASRSQRGVQETQYF.

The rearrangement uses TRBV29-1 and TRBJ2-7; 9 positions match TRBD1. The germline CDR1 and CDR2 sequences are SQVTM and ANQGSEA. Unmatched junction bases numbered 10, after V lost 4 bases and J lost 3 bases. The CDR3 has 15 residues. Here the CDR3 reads CSVGLAGTGFYEQYF. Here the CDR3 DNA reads TGCAGCGTTGGGCTCGCCGGGACAGGGTTCTACGAGCAGTACTTC.

Here the CDR3 reads CASQRTGQETQYF. CDR3 nucleotides: TGTGCCAGCCAAAGGACAGGACAAGAGACCCAGTACTTC. The chain has TRBV9 and TRBJ2-5; TRBD1 matches at 7 bases. The CDR3 covers 13 residues. Germline trimming cut 7 bases from V and 2 bases from J; bases unmatched to any gene: 5. CDR1 and CDR2 from the germline V gene are SGDLS and YYNGEE.

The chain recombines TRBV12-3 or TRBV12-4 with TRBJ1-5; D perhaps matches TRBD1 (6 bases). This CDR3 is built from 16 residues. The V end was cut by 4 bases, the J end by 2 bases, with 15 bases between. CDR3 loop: CASSSYRAVGNQPQHF. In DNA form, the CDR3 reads TGTGCCAGCAGTTCCTACAGGGCTGTAGGCAATCAGCCCCAGCATTTT.

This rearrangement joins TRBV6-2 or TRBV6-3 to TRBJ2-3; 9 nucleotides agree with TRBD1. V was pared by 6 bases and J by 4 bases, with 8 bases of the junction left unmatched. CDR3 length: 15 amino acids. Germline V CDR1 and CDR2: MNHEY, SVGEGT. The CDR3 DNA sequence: TGTGCCAGCAGAACCGGGACAGGGTATTCAGATACGCAGTATTTT. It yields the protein CASRTGTGYSDTQYF.

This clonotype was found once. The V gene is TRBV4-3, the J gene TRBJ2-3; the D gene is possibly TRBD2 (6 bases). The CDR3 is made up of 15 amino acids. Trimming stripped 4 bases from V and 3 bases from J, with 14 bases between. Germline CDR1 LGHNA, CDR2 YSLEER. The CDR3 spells CASSLAAGRTDTQYF. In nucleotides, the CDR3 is TGCGCCAGCAGCCTAGCGGCGGGGAGGACAGATACGCAGTATTTT.

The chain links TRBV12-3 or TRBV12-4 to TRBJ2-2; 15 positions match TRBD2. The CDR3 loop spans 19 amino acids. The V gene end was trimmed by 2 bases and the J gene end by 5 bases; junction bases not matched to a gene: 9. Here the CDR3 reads CASSLLTGTSGRLTGELFF. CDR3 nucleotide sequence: TGTGCCAGCAGTTTACTCACCGGGACTAGCGGGAGGTTAACCGGGGAGCTGTTTTTT.

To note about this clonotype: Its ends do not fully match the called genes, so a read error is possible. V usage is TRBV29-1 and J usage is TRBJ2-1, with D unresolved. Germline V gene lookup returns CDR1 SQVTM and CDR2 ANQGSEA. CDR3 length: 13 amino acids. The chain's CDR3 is CSAGRTQLNELFF. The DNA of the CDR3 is TGCAGCGCCGGACGGACCCAGTTGAATGAGCTGTTCTTC.